This passage covers 30 T cell receptor beta chains from one sample sequenced in a study of T cell responses to AZD1222 COVID-19 vaccine. Profiled with immunoSEQ multiplex PCR; TCRdb holds only in-frame clones, not every one. There are roughly 150,000 clones in the sample; roughly nine tenths occur only once, and about 1.5% lies in the top ten. Source: peripheral blood, taken on day 0 of AZD1222 vaccination. The receptors derive from an adult in good health.

This clone was seen a single time. The chain is built from TRBV6-2 or TRBV6-3 and TRBJ1-2, with D possibly TRBD1 on 6 matching bases. From germline, CDR1 is MNHEY and CDR2 SVGEGT. Trimming pared 5 bases from V and 6 bases from J, leaving 13 bases between. This CDR3 spans 13 amino acids. The chain's CDR3 is CASSTGTKDGYTF. Written as DNA, the CDR3 is TGTGCCAGCAGTACGGGGACAAAGGATGGCTACACCTTC.

This clone has just one count. Other DNA sequences in this sample translate to the same CDR3. V and J are TRBV9 and TRBJ2-2; TRBD2 might be the D (5 bases). Trimming pared 1 base from V and 4 bases from J, leaving 5 bases between. The germline V gene has CDR1 SGDLS and CDR2 YYNGEE. CDR3 length: 13 residues. Here the CDR3 DNA reads TGTGCCAGCAGCGTACGGGGCACCGGGGAGCTGTTTTTT. It yields the protein CASSVRGTGELFF.

The gene calls are TRBV6-6 and TRBJ2-2, with D unclear. The CDR3 covers 14 residues. The V and J ends lost 6 bases and 3 bases respectively, with 11 bases between them. Germline V gene sequence: CDR1 MNHNY, CDR2 SVGAGI (reference sequence). The CDR3 DNA reads as TGTGCCAGCAGCCCCGGGTCCCACACCGGGGAGCTGTTTTTT. Translated: CASSPGSHTGELFF.

This chain uses TRBV19 with TRBJ1-5; weak D call: TRBD1 (5 bases). The ends were cut back, 7 bases at V and 5 bases at J, with 21 bases in the middle. There are 16 residues in the CDR3. Per the germline V gene, CDR1 is LNHDA and CDR2 is SQIVND (reference sequence). The CDR3: CASNLLGAGFDQPQHF. As DNA, the CDR3 is TGTGCCAGTAACCTCCTCGGGGCAGGGTTTGATCAGCCCCAGCATTTT.

This clone has only one observation. CDR3 nucleotides: TGTGCCAGCAGCCCCGGGCGGGGTCGTGGGACTTACGAGCAGTACTTC. Residues: CASSPGRGRGTYEQYF. The chain employs TRBV7-6 and TRBJ2-7, with D possibly being TRBD2 (6 bases). The germline V and J ends were trimmed by 5 bases and 4 bases, with 21 bases remaining between them. The CDR3 sequence is 16 residues long. Germline V CDR1 and CDR2: SGHVS, FNYEAQ.

V is TRBV7-2 and J is TRBJ1-1; the D gene is possibly TRBD1 (5 bases). Trimming took 2 bases from V and 7 from J, leaving 11 bases between them. The CDR3 is 13 amino acids. The germline V gene has CDR1 SGHTA and CDR2 FQGNSA. This CDR3 reads CASSLIMRGEAFF. Here the CDR3 DNA reads TGTGCCAGCAGCTTAATAATGAGGGGTGAAGCTTTCTTT.

The V gene is TRBV7-9, the J gene TRBJ1-2; 7 bases line up with TRBD1. Germline V gene sequence: CDR1 SEHNR, CDR2 FQNEAQ (reference sequence). The CDR3 is 17 amino acids. Unmatched junction bases numbered 12, after V lost 0 bases and J lost 5 bases. As DNA, the CDR3 is TGTGCCAGCAGCTTAGCCCTTTGGGACAGCCCGCCATATGGCTACACCTTC. This sequence encodes CASSLALWDSPPYGYTF.

The chain has TRBV13 and TRBJ1-1; D is ambiguous. The V and J ends lost 2 bases and 4 bases respectively, with 8 bases between them. This CDR3 has 13 residues. Per the germline V gene, CDR1 is PRHDT and CDR2 is FYEKMQ (reference sequence). The CDR3: CASSLPGGTEAFF. The CDR3 DNA sequence: TGTGCCAGCAGCTTACCGGGAGGCACTGAAGCTTTCTTT.

This sequence joins TRBV10-3 and TRBJ2-5; 11 bases are a match to TRBD2. This CDR3 has 16 amino acids. V lost 6 bases to trimming and J lost 2 bases; unmatched junction nucleotides: 8. CDR1 and CDR2 from the germline V gene are ENHRY and SYGVKD. The CDR3 loop reads CAISPNSGGGQETQYF. The CDR3 DNA reads TGTGCCATCAGCCCAAATAGCGGGGGGGGTCAAGAGACCCAGTACTTC.

This sequence joins TRBV28 and TRBJ1-1; 7 bases are a match to TRBD1. Trimming cost V 6 bases and J 2 bases; bases outside gene matches: 6. The CDR3 extends over 14 amino acids. Germline V gives CDR1 MDHEN, CDR2 SYDVKM. As DNA, the CDR3 is TGTGCCAGCAGGAGGGACAGCGAAAACACTGAAGCTTTCTTT. This sequence encodes CASRRDSENTEAFF.

V gene TRBV6-2 or TRBV6-3 combines with J gene TRBJ1-5, with D hard to call. This CDR3 is built from 12 residues. In germline, CDR1 is MNHEY, CDR2 SVGEGT. V was trimmed by 5 bases and J by 4 bases, leaving 6 bases between them. CDR3 bases: TGTGCCAGCAGTGACGGTAATCAGCCCCAGCATTTT. Translating gives CASSDGNQPQHF.

The rearrangement links TRBV18 to TRBJ1-4; 9 nucleotides align to TRBD1. V dropped 5 bases and J dropped 8; count of bases not matched to a gene: 15. The germline V gene has CDR1 KGHSH and CDR2 LQKENI. The CDR3 sequence is 17 residues long. The CDR3 here is CASSGAPVGQGLEKLFF. DNA for the CDR3: TGTGCCAGCTCAGGGGCCCCGGTCGGACAGGGGCTCGAAAAACTGTTTTTT.

V gene TRBV5-6 combines with J gene TRBJ2-3; 10 bases are a match to TRBD2. CDR1 and CDR2 from the germline V gene are SGHDT and YYEEEE. J was trimmed by 2 bases and V by 2 bases; bases with no gene match: 5. The CDR3 consists of 16 residues. For the CDR3, the DNA is TGTGCCAGCAGCTTTGGCACTAGCGGGGCCACAGATACGCAGTATTTT. It codes for CASSFGTSGATDTQYF.

The chain links TRBV12-5 to TRBJ2-5, with 7 bases identical to TRBD1. After removal of 0 bases from V and 5 bases from J, the junction contained 9 bases not matched to a gene. Germline assignment: CDR1 LGHNT and CDR2 FRNRAP. The CDR3 is 16 residues long. CDR3 sequence reads: CASGLVGSRGIETQYF. The DNA of the CDR3 is TGTGCTAGTGGTTTGGTCGGTAGCAGGGGGATCGAGACCCAGTACTTC.

This clone was seen only once. The V call is TRBV9, the J call TRBJ2-7, with D possibly called TRBD1 or TRBD2 (5 bases each). Germline V CDR1 and CDR2: SGDLS, YYNGEE. This CDR3 is 15 amino acids long. V lost 4 bases and J lost 1, with 15 bases in between. CDR3 DNA: TGTGCCAGCAGCCGCCTGGGGGACCCTTCCTACGAGCAGTACTTC. This translates into CASSRLGDPSYEQYF.

The chain couples TRBV19 to TRBJ1-3; possibly TRBD1 for D (6 bases). Germline CDR1 reads LNHDA; CDR2 reads SQIVND (reference sequence). The CDR3 length is 18 residues. The germline V and J ends were trimmed by 8 bases and 4 bases, with 27 bases remaining between them. The DNA of the CDR3 is TGTGCCAGTTTTGACAGGTCGTTGACGCGACGCGAAGGAAACACCATATATTTT. Protein sequence: CASFDRSLTRREGNTIYF. The variable domain in full, with the rest retrieved from reference TRBV19 and TRBJ1-3, is DGGITQSPKYLFRKEGQNVTLSCEQNLNHDAMYWYRQDPGQGLRLIYYSQIVNDFQKGDIAEGYSVSREKKESFPLTVTSAQKNPTAFYLCASFDRSLTRREGNTIYFGEGSWLTVV.

The V call is TRBV6-2 or TRBV6-3, the J call TRBJ2-7; 9 positions match TRBD2. The CDR3 contains 16 residues. Germline trimming cut 2 bases from V and 1 base from J; bases unmatched to any gene: 6. Germline V CDR1 and CDR2: MNHEY, SVGEGT. CDR3 bases: TGTGCCAGCAGTTACGAGAGCGGGGGGCTATCCTACGAGCAGTACTTC. The encoded protein is CASSYESGGLSYEQYF.

In DNA form, the CDR3 reads TGTGCCAGCAGCCCGCCCGGGACAGGGTCTCGTGGCTACACCTTC. As protein: CASSPPGTGSRGYTF. The chain uses TRBV7-2 and TRBJ1-2; 9 bases fit TRBD1. V shed 5 bases, J shed 7 bases, and the junction held 11 bases outside the gene matches. CDR1 SGHTA and CDR2 FQGNSA come from the germline V gene. The CDR3 is made up of 15 amino acids.

The chain links TRBV19 to TRBJ2-5; 7 bases map to TRBD1. Germline V lookup: CDR1 LNHDA, CDR2 SQIVND (reference sequence). CDR3 length: 15 amino acids. V shed 0 bases and J 7 bases; nucleotides not matched to a gene: 8. For the CDR3, the DNA is TGTGCCAGTAGTATAGATCCACAGGGGATTGGGACCCAGTACTTC. This sequence encodes CASSIDPQGIGTQYF.

The chain uses TRBV5-1 and TRBJ2-2; D is undetermined. The CDR3 extends over 15 amino acids. Trimming pared 5 bases from V and 0 bases from J, leaving 11 bases between. Germline V gene lookup returns CDR1 SGHRS and CDR2 YFSETQ. The CDR3 bases are TGCGCCAGCAGAGTGGAGCTTACGAACACCGGGGAGCTGTTTTTT. Protein: CASRVELTNTGELFF. The full variable domain, with the rest looked up from reference TRBV5-1 and TRBJ2-2, is KAGVTQTPRYLIKTRGQQVTLSCSPISGHRSVSWYQQTPGQGLQFLFEYFSETQRNKGNFPGRFSGRQFSNSRSEMNVSTLELGDSALYLCASRVELTNTGELFFGEGSRLTVL.

About this clone itself: The identical CDR3 is also encoded by other nucleotide sequences in the sample. The chain employs TRBV4-1 and TRBJ2-2; D is ambiguous. This CDR3 spans 12 amino acids. Between the trimmed V and J ends, which lost 0 bases and 8 bases, there was a span of 4 bases. Germline V gene data show CDR1 as MGHRA and CDR2 as YSYEKL. CDR3 nucleotides: TGCGCCAGCAGCCAAGAGTCAGGGGAGCTGTTTTTT. Protein sequence: CASSQESGELFF.

As DNA, the CDR3 is TGTGCCAGCAGCTATCAGTGGGATACGCAGTATTTT. This gives the protein CASSYQWDTQYF. The chain couples TRBV7-2 to TRBJ2-3; no clear D gene. V dropped 4 bases and J dropped 6 bases, with 8 bases sitting between them. CDR3 length: 12 amino acids. Germline CDR1 is SGHTA and CDR2 is FQGNSA.

This clone was picked up one time. The rearrangement links TRBV28 to TRBJ1-5, with a weak D call TRBD1 (6 bases). Germline CDR1 and CDR2: MDHEN and SYDVKM. The V gene lost 4 bases and the J gene lost 4 bases, with 11 bases spanning the gap. The CDR3 sequence is 14 residues long. CDR3 region: CASSSYRVNQPQHF. For the CDR3, the DNA is TGTGCCAGCAGTTCTTACAGGGTAAATCAGCCCCAGCATTTT.

DNA for the CDR3: TGTGCCAGCAGTCCGGGACTTAACACCGGGGAGCTGTTTTTT. Amino acids: CASSPGLNTGELFF. The rearrangement links TRBV7-3 to TRBJ2-2; D is possibly TRBD2 (6 bases). The CDR3 runs 14 residues. The germline CDR1 and CDR2 sequences are SGHTA and FQGTGA. The V gene lost 6 bases and the J gene lost 2 bases, with 10 bases spanning the gap.

The rearrangement uses TRBV10-3 and TRBJ2-5; unclear D gene. V was trimmed by 2 bases and J by 4 bases, leaving 8 bases between them. The CDR3 loop spans 13 amino acids. Per the germline V gene, CDR1 is ENHRY and CDR2 is SYGVKD. CDR3 sequence (DNA): TGTGCCATCAGTGAGGTGTGGGCAGAGACCCAGTACTTC. The encoded protein is CAISEVWAETQYF.

This clone was counted between two and nine times. This chain joins TRBV28 and TRBJ2-6; tentative D call: TRBD1 (6 bases). Germline lookup yields CDR1 MDHEN and CDR2 SYDVKM. This CDR3 region has 16 residues. Trimming cost V 2 bases and J 4 bases, with 12 bases left between them. The CDR3 DNA reads as TGTGCCAGCAGTTTAAATGGGGGCCCAGGGGCCAACGTCCTGACTTTC. Amino acids: CASSLNGGPGANVLTF.

The V and J genes are TRBV2 and TRBJ1-5; D remains ambiguous. The CDR3 spans 14 residues. The germline V gene has CDR1 SNHLY and CDR2 FYNNEI. V lost 7 bases, J lost 3 bases, and 13 bases lay in between. The CDR3 DNA is TGTGCCAGCAACGGCAGACCAAACAATCAGCCCCAGCATTTT. Translated, it gives CASNGRPNNQPQHF.

V is TRBV9 and J is TRBJ2-7; maybe TRBD2 (5 bases). This CDR3 region has 12 residues. Trimming left V 4 bases short and J 4 bases short, with 9 bases between. Germline V gene data show CDR1 as SGDLS and CDR2 as YYNGEE. The CDR3 nucleotides read TGTGCCAGCAGCCAACTAGGGTACGAGCAGTACTTC. Its protein product is CASSQLGYEQYF.

The chain joins TRBV9 to TRBJ1-1, with 7 positions matching TRBD1. The CDR3 sequence is 14 residues long. Germline V lookup: CDR1 SGDLS, CDR2 YYNGEE. V lost 4 bases and J lost 6; bases outside the gene matches: 9. CDR3 coding DNA: TGTGCCAGCAGCCCCCCGACAGGGAGCGCTGAAGCTTTCTTT. Encoded protein: CASSPPTGSAEAFF.

The chain employs TRBV2 and TRBJ2-2, with D tentatively TRBD2 (5 bases). The CDR3 totals 13 residues. Deletions cut 7 bases from V and 0 bases from J, with 6 bases between. Germline CDR1 SNHLY, CDR2 FYNNEI. The CDR3 is CASKGANTGELFF. CDR3 DNA sequence: TGTGCCAGCAAGGGAGCGAACACCGGGGAGCTGTTTTTT.